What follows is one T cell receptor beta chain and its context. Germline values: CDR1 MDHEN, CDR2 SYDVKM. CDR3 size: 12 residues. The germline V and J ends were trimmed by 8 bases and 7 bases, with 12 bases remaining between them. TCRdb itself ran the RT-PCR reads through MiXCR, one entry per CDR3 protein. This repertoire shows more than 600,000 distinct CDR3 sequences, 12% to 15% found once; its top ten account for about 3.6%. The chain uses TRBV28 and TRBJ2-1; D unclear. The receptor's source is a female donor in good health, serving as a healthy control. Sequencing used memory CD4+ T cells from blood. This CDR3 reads CASFSPGNEQFF. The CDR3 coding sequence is TGTGCCAGCTTTAGTCCTGGGAATGAGCAGTTCTTC.